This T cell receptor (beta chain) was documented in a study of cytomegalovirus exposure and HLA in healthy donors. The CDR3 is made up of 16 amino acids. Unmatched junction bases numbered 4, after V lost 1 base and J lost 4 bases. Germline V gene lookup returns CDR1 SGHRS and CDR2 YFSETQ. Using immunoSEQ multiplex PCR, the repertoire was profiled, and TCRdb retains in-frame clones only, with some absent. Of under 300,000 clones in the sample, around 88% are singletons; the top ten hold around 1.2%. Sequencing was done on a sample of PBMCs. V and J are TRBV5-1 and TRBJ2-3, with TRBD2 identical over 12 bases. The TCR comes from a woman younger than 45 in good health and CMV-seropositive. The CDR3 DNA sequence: TGCGCCAGCAGCTTGTGGCTAGCGGGGGGGGCAGATACGCAGTATTTT. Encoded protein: CASSLWLAGGADTQYF.